Listed below are T cell receptor beta chains from one sample, sequenced in a study of CD8+ T cells in alopecia areata. TCRdb's table, derived via immunoSEQ multiplex PCR, lists solely in-frame clones and lacks some. The sample consists of some 200,000 clones, roughly 50% of them appearing once. Sequencing input: CD8+ T cells sorted from blood. The receptor set was obtained from a human donor in good health. The CDR3 runs from the conserved cysteine through the conserved F or W. D genes are given only for firm matches. A row's size may be missing; if present it is once, few, many or a size class.

V: TRBV25-1; J: TRBJ1-2; D: .; size: once; CDR3: CASSGRISGGTYGYTF; DNA: TGTGCCAGCAGTGGACGAATAAGCGGGGGCACCTATGGCTACACCTTC
V: TRBV4-1; J: TRBJ2-7; D: .; size: few; CDR3: CASSQDIAAEQYF; DNA: TGCGCCAGCAGCCAAGATATCGCCGCTGAGCAGTACTTC
V: TRBV7-8; J: TRBJ2-5; D: .; size: .; CDR3: CASLPRGVQETQYF; DNA: TGTGCCAGCTTACCGAGGGGGGTCCAAGAGACCCAGTACTTC
V: TRBV6-5; J: TRBJ1-6; D: .; size: many; CDR3: CASSLLIDGSSPLHF; DNA: TGTGCCAGCAGTCTCCTGATCGATGGCAGTTCACCCCTCCACTTT
V: TRBV5-4; J: TRBJ2-5; D: .; size: .; CDR3: CASSFRRPWGETQYF; DNA: TGTGCCAGCAGCTTCCGGCGACCCTGGGGAGAGACCCAGTACTTC
V: TRBV5-6; J: TRBJ1-1; D: .; size: .; CDR3: CASSLVSTEAFF; DNA: TGTGCCAGCAGCTTGGTTAGCACTGAAGCTTTCTTT
V: TRBV27; J: TRBJ1-6; D: .; size: .; CDR3: CASSYGLRSPLHF; DNA: TGTGCCAGCAGTTACGGTTTGCGTTCACCCCTCCACTTT
V: TRBV7-8; J: TRBJ2-5; D: TRBD2; size: .; CDR3: CASSTSGGARETQYF; DNA: TGTGCCAGCAGCACTAGCGGGGGGGCTCGGGAGACCCAGTACTTC
V: TRBV6-5; J: TRBJ1-5; D: .; size: .; CDR3: CASGGPNSNQPQHF; DNA: TGTGCCAGCGGGGGTCCGAACAGCAATCAGCCCCAGCATTTT
V: TRBV27; J: TRBJ1-1; D: .; size: once; CDR3: CASSLGGLMNTEAFF; DNA: TGTGCCAGCAGTTTAGGGGGGCTAATGAACACTGAAGCTTTCTTT
V: TRBV27; J: TRBJ2-5; D: TRBD2; size: once; CDR3: CASTETSGRDTTQYF; DNA: TGTGCCAGCACCGAGACTAGCGGGAGGGATACGACCCAGTACTTC
V: TRBV4-1; J: TRBJ2-5; D: TRBD2; size: .; CDR3: CASTRLAAYQETQYF; DNA: TGCGCCAGCACCCGACTAGCGGCTTACCAAGAGACCCAGTACTTC
V: TRBV29-1; J: TRBJ2-2; D: TRBD1; size: .; CDR3: CSVADRANTGELFF; DNA: TGCAGCGTGGCCGACAGGGCCAACACCGGGGAGCTGTTTTTT
V: TRBV13; J: TRBJ2-6; D: .; size: .; CDR3: CASSWGRGTGANVLTF; DNA: TGTGCCAGCAGCTGGGGCCGGGGGACCGGGGCCAACGTCCTGACTTTC
V: TRBV7-9; J: TRBJ2-3; D: .; size: .; CDR3: CGVGTDTQYF; DNA: TGTGGGGTCGGCACAGATACGCAGTATTTT
V: TRBV9; J: TRBJ2-3; D: TRBD2; size: .; CDR3: CASSDASGGATDTQYF; DNA: TGTGCCAGCAGCGATGCCAGCGGGGGCGCCACAGATACGCAGTATTTT
V: TRBV5-6; J: TRBJ2-1; D: .; size: once; CDR3: CASSFMIGGEQFF; DNA: TGTGCCAGCAGCTTTATGATAGGGGGTGAGCAGTTCTTC
V: TRBV9; J: TRBJ2-2; D: .; size: .; CDR3: CASGRQGLTGELFF; DNA: TGTGCCAGCGGGAGACAGGGACTCACCGGGGAGCTGTTTTTT